The 4 T cell receptor beta chains presented below share a single source sample, sequenced in a study of T cells in Graves' hyperthyroidism and ophthalmopathy. Amplification of TCR beta CDR3 regions used RNA as the template. Carried out on the TCR CDR3, a first-round RT-PCR used the HTBI primer set. MiXCR, run by TCRdb on the multiplex PCR reads, gives a single entry per CDR3 protein. The sample shows under 300,000 distinct CDR3 sequences, approximately 23% of them seen only once. The sequencing input was blood. The receptor source for this set is a man under 40 with Graves' ophthalmopathy.

This chain joins TRBV30 and TRBJ2-7, with a weak D call TRBD2 (5 bases). V lost 0 bases and J lost 4, with 7 bases in between. The V gene's germline CDR1 is GTSNPN and CDR2 SVGIG (reference sequence). CDR3 length: 12 amino acids. As DNA, the CDR3 is TGTGCCTGGAGTGTACTAGGATACGAGCAGTACTTC. Residues: CAWSVLGYEQYF.

The sample holds many counts of this clonotype. The gene calls are TRBV2 and TRBJ1-5, with 8 bases identical to TRBD1. Looked up from germline, CDR1 is SNHLY and CDR2 is FYNNEI. This CDR3 comprises 18 residues. The trim removed 6 bases at V and 1 base at J, leaving 14 bases unmatched. CDR3 amino acids: CASSHPGGQGWSNQPQHF. CDR3 nucleotides: TGTGCCAGCAGCCACCCGGGCGGACAGGGTTGGAGCAATCAGCCCCAGCATTTT.

In the case of this clonotype: In this CDR3 the conserved last residue, phenylalanine or tryptophan, is missing, so a read error is likely. The chain has TRBV2 and TRBJ2-7; perhaps TRBD1 as D (5 bases). There are 13 residues in the CDR3. The ends were cut back, 5 bases at V and 3 bases at J, with 11 bases in the middle. Germline V gives CDR1 SNHLY, CDR2 FYNNEI. CDR3 coding DNA: TGTGCCAGCAGTCCCCAGGGCGGCTACGAGCAGTACTCC. Translated: CASSPQGGYEQYS.

The chain joins TRBV20-1 to TRBJ2-1, with 9 bases lining up with TRBD2. Unmatched junction bases numbered 8, after V lost 6 bases and J lost 8 bases. This CDR3 has 13 amino acids. Germline V lookup: CDR1 DFQATT, CDR2 SNEGSKA (reference sequence). CDR3 sequence reads: CSAGGGRADEQFF. DNA of the CDR3: TGCAGTGCGGGGGGCGGGAGGGCCGATGAGCAGTTCTTC.